This paragraph covers one T cell receptor beta chain sequence. Only in-frame clones appear in the TCRdb table, and some are missing; sequencing was by immunoSEQ multiplex PCR. In the table there are around 50,000 clones, 77% of which are singletons. The data were obtained in a study of PD-1 blockade in mismatch repair-deficient tumors. This clonotype was sampled from an adult with mismatch repair-deficient cancer. Sequenced here: PBMCs, sampled before pembrolizumab treatment.

Here the CDR3 reads CASSPLPPGRAGTGELFF. In nucleotides, the CDR3 is TGTGCCAGCAGTCCTTTACCCCCCGGGAGGGCCGGCACCGGGGAGCTGTTTTTT. The V and J genes are TRBV27 and TRBJ2-2, with TRBD2 matching over 8 bases. V shed 5 bases and J 4 bases; nucleotides not matched to a gene: 15. The CDR3 runs 18 residues. In germline, CDR1 is MNHEY, CDR2 SMNVEV (reference sequence).